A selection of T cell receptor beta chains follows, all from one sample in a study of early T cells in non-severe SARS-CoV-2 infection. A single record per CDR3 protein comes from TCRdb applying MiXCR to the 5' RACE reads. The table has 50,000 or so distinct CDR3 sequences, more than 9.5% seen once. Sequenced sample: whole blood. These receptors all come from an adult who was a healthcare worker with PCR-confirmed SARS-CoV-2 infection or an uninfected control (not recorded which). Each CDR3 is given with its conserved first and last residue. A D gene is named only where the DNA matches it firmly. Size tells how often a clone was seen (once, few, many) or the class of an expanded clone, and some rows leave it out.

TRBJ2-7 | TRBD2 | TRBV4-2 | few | TGTGCCAGCAGCCAGGGACTAGATTACGAGCAGTACTTC | CASSQGLDYEQYF
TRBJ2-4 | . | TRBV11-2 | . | TGTGCCAGCAGCGCATTTTCGGACCCGGGCAACATTCAGTACTTC | CASSAFSDPGNIQYF
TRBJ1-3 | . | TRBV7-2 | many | TGTGCCAGCAGCTTTTTTAGCAGGGCTGGAAACACCATATATTTT | CASSFFSRAGNTIYF
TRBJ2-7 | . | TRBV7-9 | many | TGTGCCAGCAGCTTTAGACAGTCCTACGAGCAGTACTTC | CASSFRQSYEQYF
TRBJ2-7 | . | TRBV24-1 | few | TGTGCCACCTCCGGCGGGTCCTCCTACGAGCAGTACTTC | CATSGGSSYEQYF
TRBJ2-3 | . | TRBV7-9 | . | TGTGCCAGCAGCCGGGATACGCAGTATTTT | CASSRDTQYF
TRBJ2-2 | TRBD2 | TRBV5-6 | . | TGTGCCAGCAGCTTGGTTGCGGGAGGGCCCCGCACCGGGGAGCTGTTTTTT | CASSLVAGGPRTGELFF
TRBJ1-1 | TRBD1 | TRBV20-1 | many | TGCAGTGCTAGAGAGTCCAGGGCCACGGGACAGGGGCTTGAAGCTTTCTTT | CSARESRATGQGLEAFF
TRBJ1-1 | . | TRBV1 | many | TGCACCAGCATCGACGGACACCTTCCAATCTTGAACACTGAAGCTTTCTTT | CTSIDGHLPILNTEAFF
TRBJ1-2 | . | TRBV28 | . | TGTGCCAGCAGGACGACCTCCCTTAAGGGCTACACCTTC | CASRTTSLKGYTF